This T cell receptor (beta chain) was identified in a study of cytomegalovirus exposure and HLA in healthy donors. Germline CDR1 SGHNT, CDR2 YYREEE (reference sequence). The junction had 2 bases not matched to a gene; V was cut back by 2 bases and J by 3 bases. The CDR3 is 15 amino acids. PCR primers comprised 60 Vbeta and 13 Jbeta primers. The table came from immunoSEQ multiplex PCR; TCRdb's copy has only in-frame clones and leaves some out. The sample has 200,000 or so clones; the top ten hold 0.7% to 0.8%. The chain recombines TRBV5-4 with TRBJ2-2; TRBD1 matches 9 bases. The sequence derives from a boy younger than 18 in good health and CMV-seronegative. The source material was PBMCs. CDR3: CASSLQGAHTGELFF. The CDR3 DNA is TGTGCCAGCAGCTTACAGGGGGCGCACACCGGGGAGCTGTTTTTT.